This TCR beta chain was identified in a study of CD8 T cells in ankylosing spondylitis (dated by TCRdb to about 2017). General notes on the study: To find TCR variants linked to disease, the study profiled T cell receptor beta repertoires in ankylosing spondylitis patients and healthy donors. Samples of peripheral blood were taken, and for ankylosing spondylitis patients, synovial fluid was collected as well. In total, the full study cohort was made up of 108 healthy donors and about two dozen ankylosing spondylitis patients. Summary of the overall study and its limitations: The disease-linked clones were reported as significantly enriched in matched synovial fluid samples from ankylosing spondylitis patients. The disease-linked clones had a CD8+ phenotype and were found at relatively low frequencies in peripheral blood. Some of the motif variants had been reported before in the synovial fluid and blood of reactive arthritis patients, a finding that suggests common disease-initiation mechanisms. Blood from ankylosing spondylitis patients appeared to be characterized by a TCR beta motif made up of about 8 highly homologous amino acid variants.

Sequencing took place on an Illumina HiSeq 2500. Quantitative 5'-RACE with molecular barcodes was used to prepare TCR beta libraries. In the original analysis: A new computational method based on a probabilistic model of VDJ rearrangement was used to identify disease-linked TCR variants. The public reads were run again by TCRdb, first through fastp at Q25 and then through MiXCR, and only productive beta chains were kept. Rows merge per CDR3 protein into single entries with the most common DNA and genes. The authors' filters were not applied to this entry. The sample table holds about 450,000 distinct CDR3 sequences, of which 20% to 30% were seen once. Of the sample, roughly 0.8% is held by the ten largest clones. Trimming at the junction amounts to 2 bases on V and 7 bases on J, and the germline ends lie 5 bases apart. The CDR3 starts with the cysteine, ends with the phenylalanine, and has 12 residues. Kept here is only the CDR3 DNA, which spans 36 bases and is read in frame from base 1.

A remark on this clonotype: Its antigen target is currently unknown. Qualities for individual bases were not recorded, and no much larger clone is one base off.

The chain was built from TRBV12-3 or TRBV12-4 and TRBJ1-4; no D gene can be assigned with confidence. Sequencing was performed on blood, either unsorted or a sorted T cell fraction (not recorded which). The sequence came from a male donor with ankylosing spondylitis. The CDR3 reads as follows: CASSLSPEKLFF. The DNA reads as follows: TGTGCCAGCAGTTTATCGCCTGAAAAACTGTTTTTT.